This T cell receptor (beta chain) was captured in a study of blood T cell repertoires in COVID-19. Study-wide context: Whether acute or convalescent, the COVID-19 samples came from the United States, Italy and Spain. T cells, B-cell-depleted T cells, or PBMCs supplied cDNA or gDNA.

This clone occurred a few times. CDR3 length equals 15 residues. Germline assignment: CDR1 KGHDR and CDR2 SFDVKD. The V and J ends lost 5 bases and 0 bases, in that order; junction bases with no gene match: 1. Per the original methods: Amplification from reference gene primers served as the basis for estimated nucleated cell counts. Measured with immunoSEQ multiplex PCR; TCRdb has only the in-frame clones, and not every one. Clone size and the V and J calls come from that table; the DNA yielded D and trimming. In the table there are 250,000 or so clones, about 88% of which are singletons. Sequences were obtained from peripheral blood. The origin of this receptor is a woman aged 55-69 years with acute or convalescent COVID-19. The chain combines TRBV24-1 with TRBJ2-3, with 10 bases fitting TRBD2. CDR3 loop: CATSASGGSTDTQYF. The DNA of the CDR3 is TGTGCCACCAGTGCTAGCGGGGGAAGCACAGATACGCAGTATTTT.